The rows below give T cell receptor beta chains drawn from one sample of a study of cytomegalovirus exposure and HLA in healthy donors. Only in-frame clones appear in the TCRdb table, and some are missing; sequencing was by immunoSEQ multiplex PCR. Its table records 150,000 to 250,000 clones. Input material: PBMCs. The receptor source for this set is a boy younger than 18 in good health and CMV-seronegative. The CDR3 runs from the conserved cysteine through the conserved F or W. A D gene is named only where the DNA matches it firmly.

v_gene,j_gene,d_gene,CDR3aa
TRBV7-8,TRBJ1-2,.,CASSLGTPNYGYTF
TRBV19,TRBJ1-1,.,CASAGPEAFF
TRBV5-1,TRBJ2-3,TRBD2,CASSPTLGTSGRDTQYF
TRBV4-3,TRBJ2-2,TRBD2,CASSQERGGAGELFF
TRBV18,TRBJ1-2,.,CASSPNPAGGGYTF
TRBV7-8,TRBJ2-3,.,CASSFRVGADTQYF
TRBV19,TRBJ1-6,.,CASSISTSSYNSPLHF
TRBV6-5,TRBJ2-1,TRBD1,CASSTDRVVYNEQFF
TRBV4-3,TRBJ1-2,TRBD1,CASSQEGQESYTF
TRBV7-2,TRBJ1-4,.,CASSLAGRGEKLFF
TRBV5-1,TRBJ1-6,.,CASSSREDSPLHF
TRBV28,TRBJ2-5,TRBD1,CASSIRTGRETQYF
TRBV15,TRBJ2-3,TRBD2,CATSGLAVTDTQYF
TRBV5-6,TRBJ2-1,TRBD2,CASSPGGENEQFF
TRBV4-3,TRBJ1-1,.,CASSHGQMNTEAFF
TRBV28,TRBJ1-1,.,CASTQGANTEAFF
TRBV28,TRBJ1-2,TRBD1,CASSFGTAFSDGYTF
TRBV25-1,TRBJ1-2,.,CASSEVGHENYGYTF
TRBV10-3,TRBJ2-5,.,CAISESARAGETQYF
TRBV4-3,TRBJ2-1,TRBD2,CASSQEHGGGYNEQFF
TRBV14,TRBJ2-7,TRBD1,CASSPSTGADYEQYF
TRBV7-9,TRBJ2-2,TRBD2,CASSLVAGDTGELFF
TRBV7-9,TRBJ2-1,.,CASSLSQGNEQFF
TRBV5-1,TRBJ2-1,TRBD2,CASSLAGGSSYNEQFF
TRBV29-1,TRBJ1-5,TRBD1,CSVSGQGAEQPQHF
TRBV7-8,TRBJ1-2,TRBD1,CASSASRDRTLYGYTF
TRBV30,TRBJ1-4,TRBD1,CAWVPTDRGNEKLFF
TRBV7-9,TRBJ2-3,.,CASSFGPNSYF
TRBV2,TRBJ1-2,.,CASSEDRAAYGYTF
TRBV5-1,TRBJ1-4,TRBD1,CASSWATGGGEKLFF
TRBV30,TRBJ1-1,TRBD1,CAWNPGQGIGAFF
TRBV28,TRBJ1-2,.,CASSLNGPGLTYGYTF
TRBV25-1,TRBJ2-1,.,CASSEWWTSNEQFF
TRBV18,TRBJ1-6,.,CASSPSGVRSNSPLHF
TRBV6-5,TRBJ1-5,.,CASSPQDNQPQHF
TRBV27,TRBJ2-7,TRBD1,CASSLTGGPSYEQYF
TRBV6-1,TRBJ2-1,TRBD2,CASSERVGEGYNEQFF
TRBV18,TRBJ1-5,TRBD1,CASSPSTGAQPQHF